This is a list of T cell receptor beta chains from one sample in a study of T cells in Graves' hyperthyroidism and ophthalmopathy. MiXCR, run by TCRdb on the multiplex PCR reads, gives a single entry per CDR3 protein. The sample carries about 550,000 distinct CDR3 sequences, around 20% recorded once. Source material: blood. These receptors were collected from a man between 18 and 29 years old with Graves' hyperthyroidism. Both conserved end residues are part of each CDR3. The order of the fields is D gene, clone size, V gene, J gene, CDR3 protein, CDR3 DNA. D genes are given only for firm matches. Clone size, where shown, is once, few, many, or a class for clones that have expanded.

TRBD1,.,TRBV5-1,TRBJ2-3,CASSLQGEADTQYF,TGCGCCAGCAGCTTACAGGGGGAGGCAGATACGCAGTATTTT
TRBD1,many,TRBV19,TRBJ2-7,CASSILDRAGTYEQYF,TGTGCCAGTAGTATCCTCGACAGGGCGGGTACCTACGAGCAGTACTTC
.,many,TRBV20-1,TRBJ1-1,CSAPDRNPMNTEAFF,TGCAGTGCTCCCGACAGGAACCCGATGAACACTGAAGCTTTCTTT
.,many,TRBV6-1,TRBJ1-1,CASSDWTREAFF,TGTGCCAGCAGTGACTGGACAAGAGAAGCTTTCTTT
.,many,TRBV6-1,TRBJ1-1,CASSAWTGAMNTEAFF,TGTGCCAGCAGTGCTTGGACGGGGGCCATGAACACTGAAGCTTTCTTT
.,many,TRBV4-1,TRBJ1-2,CASSQVAQSFYGYTF,TGCGCCAGCAGCCAAGTCGCACAGTCCTTCTATGGCTACACCTTC
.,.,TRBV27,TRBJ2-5,CASSHRSQETQYF,TGTGCCAGCAGTCACCGGAGTCAAGAGACCCAGTACTTC
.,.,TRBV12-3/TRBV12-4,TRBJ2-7,CASSASPGKGEQYF,TGTGCCAGCAGTGCCTCCCCAGGGAAAGGGGAGCAGTACTTC
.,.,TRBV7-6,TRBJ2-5,CASSPPSVRETQYF,TGTGCCAGCAGCCCGCCTAGCGTGAGGGAGACCCAGTACTTC
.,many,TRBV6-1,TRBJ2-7,CASRVDSSYEQYF,TGTGCCAGCAGGGTTGACAGCTCCTACGAGCAGTACTTC
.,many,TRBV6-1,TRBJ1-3,CATKLGEVGNTIYF,TGTGCGACCAAACTCGGGGAAGTTGGAAACACCATATATTTT
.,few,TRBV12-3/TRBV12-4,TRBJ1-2,CASSPAPGQQQEGYTF,TGTGCCAGCAGTCCCGCTCCGGGACAACAACAGGAGGGCTACACCTTC
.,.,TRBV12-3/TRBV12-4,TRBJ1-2,CASSTSEFNYGYTF,TGTGCCAGCAGTACCTCTGAGTTTAACTATGGCTACACCTTC
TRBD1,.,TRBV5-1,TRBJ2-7,CASSIEQGDEQYF,TGCGCCAGCAGCATAGAACAGGGGGACGAGCAGTACTTC
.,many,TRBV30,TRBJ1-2,CAWEGRDYGYTF,TGTGCCTGGGAGGGTAGGGACTATGGCTACACCTTC
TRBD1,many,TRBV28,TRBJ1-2,CASSSDRGGTF,TGTGCCAGCAGTTCCGACAGGGGGGGCACCTTC
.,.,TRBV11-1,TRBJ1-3,CASSLPQGMSRPGNTIYF,TGTGCCAGCAGCTTACCACAGGGCATGTCGAGACCTGGAAACACCATATATTTT
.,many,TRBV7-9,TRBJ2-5,CASSPSGLPAAQYF,TGTGCCAGCAGCCCGAGTGGACTACCAGCGGCCCAGTACTTC
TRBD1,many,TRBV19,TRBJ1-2,CASSIGGQGTFYGYTF,TGTGCCAGTAGTATAGGAGGACAGGGGACTTTCTATGGCTACACCTTC
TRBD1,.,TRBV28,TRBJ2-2,CASSITTGLDTGELFF,TGTGCCAGCAGCATAACGACAGGGTTGGACACCGGGGAGCTGTTTTTT
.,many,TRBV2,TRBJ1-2,CASSEQTYGYTF,TGTGCCAGCAGTGAACAGACCTATGGCTACACCTTC
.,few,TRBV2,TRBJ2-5,CASSQGALQETQYF,TGTGCCAGCAGCCAAGGAGCCCTACAAGAGACCCAGTACTTC
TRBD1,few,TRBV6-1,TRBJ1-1,CASRNRGNTEAFF,TGTGCCAGCAGAAACAGGGGTAACACTGAAGCTTTCTTT
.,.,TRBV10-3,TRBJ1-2,CATRSMGGTNYGYTF,TGTGCCACTCGTTCCATGGGCGGGACAAACTATGGCTACACCTTC
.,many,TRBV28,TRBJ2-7,CASSPRWVREQYF,TGTGCCAGCAGTCCGAGATGGGTTCGGGAGCAGTACTTC
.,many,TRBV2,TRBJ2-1,CASSVTGPSQEQFF,TGTGCCAGCAGTGTAACAGGCCCTTCACAGGAGCAGTTCTTC
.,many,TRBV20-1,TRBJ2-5,CSAPGDTETQYF,TGCAGTGCACCAGGGGATACGGAGACCCAGTACTTC
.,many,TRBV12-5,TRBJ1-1,CASGLAKGRDTEAFF,TGTGCTAGTGGTTTGGCCAAGGGGAGGGACACTGAAGCTTTCTTT
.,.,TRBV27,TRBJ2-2,CASSLVPAVTGELFF,TGTGCCAGCAGTTTAGTTCCAGCCGTAACCGGGGAGCTGTTTTTT